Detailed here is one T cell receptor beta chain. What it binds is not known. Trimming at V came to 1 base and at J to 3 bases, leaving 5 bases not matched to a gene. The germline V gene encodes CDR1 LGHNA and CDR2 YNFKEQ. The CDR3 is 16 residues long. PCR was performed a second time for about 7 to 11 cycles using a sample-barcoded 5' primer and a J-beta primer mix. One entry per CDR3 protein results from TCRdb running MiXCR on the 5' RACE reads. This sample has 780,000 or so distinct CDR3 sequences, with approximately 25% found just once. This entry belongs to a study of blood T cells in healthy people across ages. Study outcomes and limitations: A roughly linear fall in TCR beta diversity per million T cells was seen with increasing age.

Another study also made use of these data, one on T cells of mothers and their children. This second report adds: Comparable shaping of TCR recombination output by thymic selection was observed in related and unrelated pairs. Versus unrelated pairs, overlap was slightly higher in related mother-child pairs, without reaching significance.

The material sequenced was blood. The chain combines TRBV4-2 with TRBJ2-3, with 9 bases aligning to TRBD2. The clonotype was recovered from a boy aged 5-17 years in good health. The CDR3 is CASSQVAGVGTDTQYF. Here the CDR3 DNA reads TGTGCCAGCAGCCAAGTAGCGGGAGTTGGAACAGATACGCAGTATTTT.